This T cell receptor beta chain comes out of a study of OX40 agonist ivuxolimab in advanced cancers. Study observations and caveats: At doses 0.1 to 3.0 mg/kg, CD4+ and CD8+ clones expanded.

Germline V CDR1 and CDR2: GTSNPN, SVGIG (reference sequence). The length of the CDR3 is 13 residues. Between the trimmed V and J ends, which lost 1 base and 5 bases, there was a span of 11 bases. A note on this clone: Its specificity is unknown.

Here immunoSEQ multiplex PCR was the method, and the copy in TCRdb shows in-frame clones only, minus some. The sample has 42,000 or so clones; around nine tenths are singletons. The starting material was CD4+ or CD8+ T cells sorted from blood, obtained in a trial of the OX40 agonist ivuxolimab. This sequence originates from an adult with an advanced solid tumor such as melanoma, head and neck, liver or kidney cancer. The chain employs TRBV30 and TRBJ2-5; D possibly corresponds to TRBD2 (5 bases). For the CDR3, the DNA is TGTGCCTGGAGTGCCGGGGTTGGGGAGACCCAGTACTTC. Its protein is CAWSAGVGETQYF.